The rows below give T cell receptor beta chains drawn from one sample of a study of early T cells in non-severe SARS-CoV-2 infection. One entry per CDR3 protein results from TCRdb running MiXCR on the 5' RACE reads. This sample has about 77,000 distinct CDR3 sequences, with approximately 9.1% found just once. The sample comprised whole blood. The receptors originated from an adult who was a healthcare worker with PCR-confirmed SARS-CoV-2 infection or an uninfected control (not recorded which). CDR3s include the opening cysteine and the closing phenylalanine or tryptophan. The D gene is left open where the match is weak. Clone sizes are given selectively: once, few, many, or a class where the clone is expanded.

j_call: TRBJ2-2; v_call: TRBV6-1; clone_size: many; d_call: -; cdr3_aa: CASKRTPNTGELFF; cdr3_nt: TGTGCCAGCAAACGGACTCCGAACACCGGGGAGCTGTTTTTT
j_call: TRBJ2-3; v_call: TRBV10-3; clone_size: few; d_call: -; cdr3_aa: CAISEQGTDTQYF; cdr3_nt: TGTGCCATCAGTGAGCAGGGCACAGATACGCAGTATTTT
j_call: TRBJ1-1; v_call: TRBV10-3; clone_size: -; d_call: -; cdr3_aa: CAISERRDTEAFF; cdr3_nt: TGTGCCATCAGTGAGAGGCGGGACACTGAAGCTTTCTTT
j_call: TRBJ2-1; v_call: TRBV6-6; clone_size: few; d_call: -; cdr3_aa: CASRPPGPASENEQFF; cdr3_nt: TGTGCCAGCAGGCCACCGGGACCAGCTAGTGAGAATGAGCAGTTCTTC
j_call: TRBJ2-3; v_call: TRBV7-2; clone_size: -; d_call: TRBD2; cdr3_aa: CASSLAIAGPQYF; cdr3_nt: TGTGCCAGCAGCTTAGCAATAGCGGGTCCGCAGTATTTT
j_call: TRBJ2-2; v_call: TRBV19; clone_size: -; d_call: TRBD1; cdr3_aa: CASSILQGATGELFF; cdr3_nt: TGTGCCAGTAGTATCTTGCAGGGGGCCACCGGGGAGCTGTTTTTT
j_call: TRBJ2-3; v_call: TRBV14; clone_size: few; d_call: -; cdr3_aa: CASSQDGGDTDTQYF; cdr3_nt: TGTGCCAGCAGCCAAGATGGAGGGGACACAGATACGCAGTATTTT
j_call: TRBJ2-4; v_call: TRBV7-9; clone_size: many; d_call: -; cdr3_aa: CASSFTPGEAKNIQYF; cdr3_nt: TGTGCCAGCAGCTTCACCCCGGGCGAAGCCAAAAACATTCAGTACTTC
j_call: TRBJ2-1; v_call: TRBV7-3; clone_size: -; d_call: TRBD2; cdr3_aa: CASSSSAGGPNEQFF; cdr3_nt: TGTGCCAGCAGCTCCTCGGCGGGAGGGCCGAATGAGCAGTTCTTC
j_call: TRBJ2-7; v_call: TRBV7-2; clone_size: many; d_call: TRBD1; cdr3_aa: CASSLQGVVSYEQYF; cdr3_nt: TGTGCCAGCAGCTTACAGGGGGTAGTCTCCTACGAACAGTACTTC
j_call: TRBJ2-7; v_call: TRBV4-2; clone_size: many; d_call: -; cdr3_aa: CASSLGHIGTASYEQYF; cdr3_nt: TGTGCCAGCAGCCTCGGCCATATCGGGACGGCTTCCTACGAGCAGTACTTC
j_call: TRBJ2-1; v_call: TRBV6-5; clone_size: many; d_call: TRBD2; cdr3_aa: CASSGLQVAGGVYNEQFF; cdr3_nt: TGTGCCAGCAGTGGCCTGCAAGTAGCGGGAGGGGTCTACAATGAGCAGTTCTTC
j_call: TRBJ2-1; v_call: TRBV25-1; clone_size: few; d_call: TRBD2; cdr3_aa: CASSLAGGQNEQFF; cdr3_nt: TGTGCCAGTAGTCTAGCGGGAGGGCAGAATGAGCAGTTCTTC
j_call: TRBJ1-6; v_call: TRBV7-8; clone_size: many; d_call: -; cdr3_aa: CASSLRTPTVSPLHF; cdr3_nt: TGTGCCAGCAGCTTACGGACGCCGACGGTTTCACCCCTCCACTTT
j_call: TRBJ1-6; v_call: TRBV25-1; clone_size: -; d_call: -; cdr3_aa: CASSPQGLHSPLHF; cdr3_nt: TGTGCCAGCAGCCCACAGGGACTTCATTCACCCCTCCACTTT
j_call: TRBJ2-7; v_call: TRBV15; clone_size: -; d_call: -; cdr3_aa: CATSDWITYEQYF; cdr3_nt: TGTGCCACCAGCGATTGGATTACCTACGAGCAGTACTTC
j_call: TRBJ2-7; v_call: TRBV28; clone_size: few; d_call: TRBD2; cdr3_aa: CASSIGRGYEQYF; cdr3_nt: TGTGCCAGCAGCATTGGGAGGGGCTACGAGCAGTACTTC
j_call: TRBJ2-7; v_call: TRBV5-1; clone_size: many; d_call: -; cdr3_aa: CASSRRDNTYEQYF; cdr3_nt: TGCGCCAGCAGCCGCCGGGACAATACCTACGAGCAGTACTTC
j_call: TRBJ2-3; v_call: TRBV3-1; clone_size: -; d_call: TRBD2; cdr3_aa: CASSHSIAAGAADTQYF; cdr3_nt: TGTGCCAGCAGCCATAGTATTGCGGCGGGAGCGGCAGATACGCAGTATTTT
j_call: TRBJ2-3; v_call: TRBV20-1; clone_size: many; d_call: TRBD2; cdr3_aa: CSAPLTSGRPDTQYF; cdr3_nt: TGCAGTGCTCCCTTGACTAGCGGGAGGCCAGATACGCAGTATTTT
j_call: TRBJ2-5; v_call: TRBV3-1; clone_size: few; d_call: -; cdr3_aa: CASSQGGTETQYF; cdr3_nt: TGTGCCAGCAGCCAAGGGGGGACAGAGACCCAGTACTTC
j_call: TRBJ2-1; v_call: TRBV12-3/TRBV12-4; clone_size: few; d_call: TRBD2; cdr3_aa: CASSGKLAIQPDDEQFF; cdr3_nt: TGTGCCAGCAGTGGCAAACTAGCGATCCAACCCGACGATGAGCAGTTCTTC
j_call: TRBJ2-1; v_call: TRBV19; clone_size: many; d_call: -; cdr3_aa: CASSPILSGKNNEQFF; cdr3_nt: TGTGCCAGTAGTCCCATTCTTAGCGGAAAAAACAATGAGCAGTTCTTC
j_call: TRBJ1-5; v_call: TRBV6-2/TRBV6-3; clone_size: few; d_call: -; cdr3_aa: CASSYSLYQPQHF; cdr3_nt: TGTGCCAGCAGTTACTCTCTGTATCAGCCCCAGCATTTT
j_call: TRBJ2-2; v_call: TRBV12-3/TRBV12-4; clone_size: few; d_call: TRBD2; cdr3_aa: CASRLVRDYGELFF; cdr3_nt: TGTGCCAGCAGACTTGTGCGGGACTACGGGGAGCTGTTTTTT
j_call: TRBJ2-1; v_call: TRBV6-6; clone_size: few; d_call: TRBD2; cdr3_aa: CASSLRGSDEQFF; cdr3_nt: TGTGCCAGCAGTTTGCGCGGGAGCGATGAGCAGTTCTTC
j_call: TRBJ2-7; v_call: TRBV7-6; clone_size: -; d_call: TRBD2; cdr3_aa: CASSLGGGPYEQYF; cdr3_nt: TGTGCCAGCAGCTTAGGCGGGGGACCCTACGAGCAGTACTTC
j_call: TRBJ2-2; v_call: TRBV7-6; clone_size: many; d_call: TRBD2; cdr3_aa: CASSLVSGGGTGELFF; cdr3_nt: TGTGCCAGCAGCTTAGTGTCGGGAGGAGGAACCGGGGAGCTGTTTTTT
j_call: TRBJ1-1; v_call: TRBV6-6; clone_size: -; d_call: -; cdr3_aa: CASSPPGTEAFF; cdr3_nt: TGTGCCAGCAGTCCCCCAGGGACTGAAGCTTTCTTT
j_call: TRBJ1-1; v_call: TRBV28; clone_size: -; d_call: -; cdr3_aa: CASSLFRAWNTEAFF; cdr3_nt: TGTGCCAGCAGTTTATTCAGGGCGTGGAACACTGAAGCTTTCTTT
j_call: TRBJ2-7; v_call: TRBV15; clone_size: once; d_call: TRBD1; cdr3_aa: CATSGRQGGEQYF; cdr3_nt: TGTGCCACCAGCGGGAGACAGGGCGGCGAGCAGTACTTC
j_call: TRBJ2-7; v_call: TRBV7-2; clone_size: few; d_call: TRBD1; cdr3_aa: CASSFPGQQSSYEQYF; cdr3_nt: TGTGCCAGCAGCTTTCCGGGACAGCAAAGCTCCTACGAGCAGTACTTC
j_call: TRBJ2-7; v_call: TRBV27; clone_size: -; d_call: -; cdr3_aa: CASSPSYSYRFEQYF; cdr3_nt: TGTGCCAGCAGCCCCAGCTACAGCTACCGTTTCGAGCAGTACTTC
j_call: TRBJ2-2; v_call: TRBV10-3; clone_size: many; d_call: TRBD2; cdr3_aa: CAISESGTRTSGELFF; cdr3_nt: TGTGCCATCAGTGAGTCTGGGACTAGAACTTCCGGGGAGCTGTTTTTT
j_call: TRBJ2-7; v_call: TRBV5-1; clone_size: many; d_call: -; cdr3_aa: CASSLEPQGRYEQYF; cdr3_nt: TGCGCCAGCAGCTTGGAGCCACAGGGTAGGTACGAGCAGTACTTC
j_call: TRBJ2-1; v_call: TRBV6-5; clone_size: -; d_call: -; cdr3_aa: CASSHHSGNNEQFF; cdr3_nt: TGTGCCAGCAGCCACCATAGCGGAAACAATGAGCAGTTCTTC
j_call: TRBJ1-6; v_call: TRBV6-1; clone_size: many; d_call: TRBD1; cdr3_aa: CASDRVHNSPLHF; cdr3_nt: TGTGCCAGCGACAGGGTCCATAATTCACCCCTCCACTTT
j_call: TRBJ2-5; v_call: TRBV5-4; clone_size: few; d_call: -; cdr3_aa: CASSLVGQLNQETQYF; cdr3_nt: TGTGCCAGCAGCTTGGTGGGACAACTGAACCAAGAGACCCAGTACTTC
j_call: TRBJ2-5; v_call: TRBV5-6; clone_size: many; d_call: -; cdr3_aa: CASSYPGGETQYF; cdr3_nt: TGTGCCAGCAGCTATCCTGGGGGAGAGACCCAGTACTTC
j_call: TRBJ2-1; v_call: TRBV6-1; clone_size: many; d_call: -; cdr3_aa: CASFQGGNEQFF; cdr3_nt: TGTGCCAGCTTTCAGGGAGGCAATGAGCAGTTCTTC
j_call: TRBJ1-6; v_call: TRBV27; clone_size: few; d_call: -; cdr3_aa: CASSLSWGMVHSPLHF; cdr3_nt: TGTGCCAGCAGTTTATCTTGGGGAATGGTCCACTCACCCCTCCACTTT
j_call: TRBJ1-4; v_call: TRBV2; clone_size: few; d_call: -; cdr3_aa: CASSGVLNEKLFF; cdr3_nt: TGTGCCAGCAGTGGGGTGCTTAATGAAAAACTGTTTTTT
j_call: TRBJ2-7; v_call: TRBV25-1; clone_size: -; d_call: TRBD1; cdr3_aa: CASSGGGRVEQYF; cdr3_nt: TGTGCCAGCAGTGGAGGGGGCAGGGTCGAGCAGTACTTC
j_call: TRBJ2-7; v_call: TRBV6-2/TRBV6-3; clone_size: -; d_call: -; cdr3_aa: CASSYKNYEQYF; cdr3_nt: TGTGCCAGCAGTTATAAGAACTACGAGCAGTACTTC
j_call: TRBJ2-7; v_call: TRBV28; clone_size: -; d_call: -; cdr3_aa: CASSLSRGPWGGQYF; cdr3_nt: TGTGCCAGCAGTTTATCCCGGGGCCCTTGGGGAGGGCAGTACTTC
j_call: TRBJ2-1; v_call: TRBV7-3; clone_size: few; d_call: -; cdr3_aa: CASSLLGTKDNEQFF; cdr3_nt: TGTGCCAGCAGCTTATTGGGGACAAAAGACAATGAGCAGTTCTTC
j_call: TRBJ2-7; v_call: TRBV11-2; clone_size: -; d_call: TRBD2; cdr3_aa: CASRRTSGRAADEQYF; cdr3_nt: TGTGCCAGCAGGAGGACTAGCGGGAGGGCCGCGGACGAGCAGTACTTC
j_call: TRBJ1-2; v_call: TRBV29-1; clone_size: many; d_call: TRBD1; cdr3_aa: CSVEAQGAYGYTF; cdr3_nt: TGCAGCGTTGAAGCACAGGGGGCTTATGGCTACACCTTC
j_call: TRBJ2-1; v_call: TRBV7-2; clone_size: -; d_call: -; cdr3_aa: CASRPPMGEQFF; cdr3_nt: TGTGCCAGCAGACCGCCGATGGGGGAGCAGTTCTTC
j_call: TRBJ1-5; v_call: TRBV5-1; clone_size: -; d_call: -; cdr3_aa: CASSLLPGVSQPQHF; cdr3_nt: TGCGCCAGCAGCTTACTACCAGGGGTAAGTCAGCCCCAGCATTTT